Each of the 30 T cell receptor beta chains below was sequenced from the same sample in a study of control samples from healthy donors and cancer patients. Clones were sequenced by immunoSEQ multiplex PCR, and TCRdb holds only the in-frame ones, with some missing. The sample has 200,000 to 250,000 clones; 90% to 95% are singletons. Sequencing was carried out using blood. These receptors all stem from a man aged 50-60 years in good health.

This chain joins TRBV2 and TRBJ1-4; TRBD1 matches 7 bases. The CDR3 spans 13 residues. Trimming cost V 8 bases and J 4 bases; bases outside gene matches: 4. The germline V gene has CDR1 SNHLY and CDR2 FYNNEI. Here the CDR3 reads CASRDSGNEKLFF. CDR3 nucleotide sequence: TGTGCCAGCCGGGACAGCGGTAATGAAAAACTGTTTTTT.

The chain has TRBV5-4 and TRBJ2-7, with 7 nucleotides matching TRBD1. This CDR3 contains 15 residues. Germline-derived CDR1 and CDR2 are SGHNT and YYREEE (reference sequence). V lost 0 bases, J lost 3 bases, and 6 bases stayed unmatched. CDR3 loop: CASSLGQDRIYEQYF. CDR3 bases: TGTGCCAGCAGCTTGGGCCAGGACAGGATCTACGAGCAGTACTTC.

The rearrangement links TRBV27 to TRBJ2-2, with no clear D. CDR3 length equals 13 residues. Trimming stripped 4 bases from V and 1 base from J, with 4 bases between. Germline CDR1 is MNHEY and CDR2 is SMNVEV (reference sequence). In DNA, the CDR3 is TGTGCCAGCAGTTCGAGGAACACCGGGGAGCTGTTTTTT. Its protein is CASSSRNTGELFF.

The CDR3 DNA sequence: TGCGCCAGCAGCCCGGACAGAGACACCGGGGAGCTGTTTTTT. It codes for CASSPDRDTGELFF. The chain is built from TRBV5-1 and TRBJ2-2; D is possibly TRBD1 (6 bases). V dropped 4 bases and J dropped 3 bases, with 10 bases sitting between them. The CDR3 has 14 residues. The germline gives CDR1 SGHRS, CDR2 YFSETQ.

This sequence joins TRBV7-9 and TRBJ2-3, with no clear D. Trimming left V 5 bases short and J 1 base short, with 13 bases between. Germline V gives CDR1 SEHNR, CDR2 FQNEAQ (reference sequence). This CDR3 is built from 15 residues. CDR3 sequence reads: CASSPSGLGTDTQYF. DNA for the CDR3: TGTGCCAGCAGCCCATCTGGGCTAGGCACAGATACGCAGTATTTT.

The CDR3 nucleotides read TGTGCCATCTCGATCCGGGGGGACACCGGGGAGCTGTTTTTT. Its protein is CAISIRGDTGELFF. The chain uses TRBV7-9 and TRBJ2-2; TRBD2 aligns across 7 bases. Germline CDR1 is SEHNR and CDR2 is FQNEAQ (reference sequence). CDR3 length equals 14 residues. V shed 10 bases and J 3 bases; nucleotides not matched to a gene: 8.

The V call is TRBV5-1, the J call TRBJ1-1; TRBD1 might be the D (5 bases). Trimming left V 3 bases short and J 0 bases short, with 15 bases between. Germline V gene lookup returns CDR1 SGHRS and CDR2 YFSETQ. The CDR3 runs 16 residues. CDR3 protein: CASSWGTDSMNTEAFF. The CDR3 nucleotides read TGCGCCAGCAGCTGGGGGACTGATTCCATGAACACTGAAGCTTTCTTT.

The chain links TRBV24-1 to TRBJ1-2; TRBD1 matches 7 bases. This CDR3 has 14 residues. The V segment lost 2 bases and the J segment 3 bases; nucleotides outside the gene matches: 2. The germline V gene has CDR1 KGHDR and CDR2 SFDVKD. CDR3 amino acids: CATSDSQGYYGYTF. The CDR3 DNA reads TGTGCCACCAGTGATTCACAGGGGTACTATGGCTACACCTTC.

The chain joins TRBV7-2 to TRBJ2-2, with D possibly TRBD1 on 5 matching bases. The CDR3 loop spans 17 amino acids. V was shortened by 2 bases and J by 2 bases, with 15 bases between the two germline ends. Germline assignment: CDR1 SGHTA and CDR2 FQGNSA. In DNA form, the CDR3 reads TGTGCCAGCAGCTTACATTTCCGAAGGGGCAACACCGGGGAGCTGTTTTTT. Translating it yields CASSLHFRRGNTGELFF.

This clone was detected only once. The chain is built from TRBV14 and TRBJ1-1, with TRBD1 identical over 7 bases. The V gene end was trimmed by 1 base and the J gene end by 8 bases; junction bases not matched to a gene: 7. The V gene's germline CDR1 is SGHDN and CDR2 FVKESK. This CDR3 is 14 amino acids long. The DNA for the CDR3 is TGTGCCAGCAGCCAAGGGACGTCGGGACAGGAAGCTTTCTTT. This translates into CASSQGTSGQEAFF.

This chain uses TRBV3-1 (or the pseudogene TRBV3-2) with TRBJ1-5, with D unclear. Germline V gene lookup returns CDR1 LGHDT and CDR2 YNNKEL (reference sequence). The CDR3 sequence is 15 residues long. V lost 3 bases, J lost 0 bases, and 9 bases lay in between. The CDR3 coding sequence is TGTGCCAGCAGCCAGTCATGGAATAGCAATCAGCCCCAGCATTTT. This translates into CASSQSWNSNQPQHF.

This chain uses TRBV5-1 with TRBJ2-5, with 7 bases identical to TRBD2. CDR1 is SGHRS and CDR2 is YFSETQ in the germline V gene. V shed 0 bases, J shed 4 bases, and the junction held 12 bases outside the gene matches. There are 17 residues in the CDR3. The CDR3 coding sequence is TGCGCCAGCAGCTTGGTGTCTAATCGGGGGGTCCGAGAGACCCAGTACTTC. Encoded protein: CASSLVSNRGVRETQYF.

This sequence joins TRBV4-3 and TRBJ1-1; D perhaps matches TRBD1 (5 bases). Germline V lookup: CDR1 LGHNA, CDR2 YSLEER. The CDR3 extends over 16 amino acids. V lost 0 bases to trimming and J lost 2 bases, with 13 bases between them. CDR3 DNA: TGCGCCAGCAGCCAAGATCGGCTCGGACAAAACACTGAAGCTTTCTTT. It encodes CASSQDRLGQNTEAFF.

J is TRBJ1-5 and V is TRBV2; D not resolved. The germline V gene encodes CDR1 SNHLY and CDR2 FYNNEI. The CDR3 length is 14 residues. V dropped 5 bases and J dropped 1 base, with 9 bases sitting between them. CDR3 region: CASSLTLSNQPQHF. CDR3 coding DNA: TGTGCCAGCAGTTTAACACTAAGCAATCAGCCCCAGCATTTT.

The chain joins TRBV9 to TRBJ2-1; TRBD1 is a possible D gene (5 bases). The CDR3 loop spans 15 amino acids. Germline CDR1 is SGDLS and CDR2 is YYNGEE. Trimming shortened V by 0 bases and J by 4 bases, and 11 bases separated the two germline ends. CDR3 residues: CASSVDRTTYNEQFF. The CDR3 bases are TGTGCCAGCAGCGTAGACAGGACCACGTACAATGAGCAGTTCTTC.

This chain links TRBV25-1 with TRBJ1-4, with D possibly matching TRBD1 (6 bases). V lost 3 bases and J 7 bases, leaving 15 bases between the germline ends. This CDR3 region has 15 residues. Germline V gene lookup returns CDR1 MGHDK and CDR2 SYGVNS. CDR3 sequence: CASSDPGGRVEKLFF. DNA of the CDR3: TGTGCCAGCAGTGACCCCGGGGGCCGGGTTGAAAAACTGTTTTTT. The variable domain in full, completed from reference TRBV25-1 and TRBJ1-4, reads EADIYQTPRYLVIGTGKKITLECSQTMGHDKMYWYQQDPGMELHLIHYSYGVNSTEKGDLSSESTVSRIRTEHFPLTLESARPSHTSQYLCASSDPGGRVEKLFFGSGTQLSVL.

DNA for the CDR3: TGTGCCAGCAGTTGGTATAGGGGGCGAATATCGGAGACCCAGTACTTC. Translation gives CASSWYRGRISETQYF. The V and J genes are TRBV28 and TRBJ2-5; 7 bases line up with TRBD1. The CDR3 covers 16 residues. Germline loops: CDR1 MDHEN, CDR2 SYDVKM. V lost 4 bases, J lost 5 bases, and 13 bases stayed unmatched. The full variable domain, completed using reference TRBV28 and TRBJ2-5, is DVKVTQSSRYLVKRTGEKVFLECVQDMDHENMFWYRQDPGLGLRLIYFSYDVKMKEKGDIPEGYSVSREKKERFSLILESASTNQTSMYLCASSWYRGRISETQYFGPGTRLLVL.

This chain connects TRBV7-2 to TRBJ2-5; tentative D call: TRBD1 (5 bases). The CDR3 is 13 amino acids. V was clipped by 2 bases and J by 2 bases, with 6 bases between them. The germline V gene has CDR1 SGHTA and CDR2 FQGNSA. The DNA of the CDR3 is TGTGCCAGCAGCTTACGACAGCAAGAGACCCAGTACTTC. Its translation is CASSLRQQETQYF.

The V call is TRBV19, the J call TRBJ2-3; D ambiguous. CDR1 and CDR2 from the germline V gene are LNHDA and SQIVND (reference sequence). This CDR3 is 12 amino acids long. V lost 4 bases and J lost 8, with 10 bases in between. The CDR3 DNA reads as TGTGCCAGTAGTACCCTTGGAGTTACGCAGTATTTT. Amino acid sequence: CASSTLGVTQYF.

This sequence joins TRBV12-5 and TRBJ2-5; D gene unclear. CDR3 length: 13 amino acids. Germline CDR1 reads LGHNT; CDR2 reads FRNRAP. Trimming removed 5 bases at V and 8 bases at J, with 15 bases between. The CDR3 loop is CASGTGRLGTQYF. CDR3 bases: TGTGCTAGTGGTACCGGCCGCCTAGGAACCCAGTACTTC. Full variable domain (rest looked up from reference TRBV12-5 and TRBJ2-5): DARVTQTPRHKVTEMGQEVTMRCQPILGHNTVFWYRQTMMQGLELLAYFRNRAPLDDSGMPKDRFSAEMPDATLATLKIQPSEPRDSAVYFCASGTGRLGTQYFGPGTRLLVL.

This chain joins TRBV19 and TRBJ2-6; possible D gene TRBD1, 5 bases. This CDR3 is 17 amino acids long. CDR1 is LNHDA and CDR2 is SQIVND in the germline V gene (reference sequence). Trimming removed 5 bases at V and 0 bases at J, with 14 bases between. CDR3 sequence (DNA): TGTGCCAGTAGTGGCAGGGCCCCTCTCTCTGGGGCCAACGTCCTGACTTTC. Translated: CASSGRAPLSGANVLTF.

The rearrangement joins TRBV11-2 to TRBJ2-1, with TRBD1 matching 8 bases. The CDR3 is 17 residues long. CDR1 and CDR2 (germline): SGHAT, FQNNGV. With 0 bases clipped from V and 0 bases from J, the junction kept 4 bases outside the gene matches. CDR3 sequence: CASSLETGVSSYNEQFF. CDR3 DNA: TGTGCCAGCAGCTTAGAGACAGGGGTCAGCTCCTACAATGAGCAGTTCTTC.

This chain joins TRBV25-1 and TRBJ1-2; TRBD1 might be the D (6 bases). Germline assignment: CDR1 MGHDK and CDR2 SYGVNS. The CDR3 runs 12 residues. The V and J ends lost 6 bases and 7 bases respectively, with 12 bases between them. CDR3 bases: TGTGCCAGCAGGTCGGACAGTCGTGGCTACACCTTC. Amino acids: CASRSDSRGYTF.

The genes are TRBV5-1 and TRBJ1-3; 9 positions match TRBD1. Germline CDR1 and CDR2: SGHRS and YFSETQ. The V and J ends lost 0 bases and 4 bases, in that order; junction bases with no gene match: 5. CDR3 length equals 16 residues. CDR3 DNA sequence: TGCGCCAGCAGCTTGGTCACAGGGGGCGCCGGAAACACCATATATTTT. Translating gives CASSLVTGGAGNTIYF.

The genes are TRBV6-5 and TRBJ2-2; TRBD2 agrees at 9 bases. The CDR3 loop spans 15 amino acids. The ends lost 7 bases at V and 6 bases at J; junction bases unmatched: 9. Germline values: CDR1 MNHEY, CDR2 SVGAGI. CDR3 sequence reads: CASTSGGGEAGELFF. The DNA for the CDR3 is TGTGCCAGCACCTCTGGCGGGGGGGAGGCCGGGGAGCTGTTTTTT.

The CDR3 sequence is CASSYSAGSGTEAFF. Written as DNA, the CDR3 is TGTGCCAGCAGTTACTCGGCAGGGTCGGGGACTGAAGCTTTCTTT. The V and J genes are TRBV6-6 and TRBJ1-1, with a tentative D call TRBD1 (5 bases). Trimming pared 0 bases from V and 5 bases from J, leaving 13 bases between. This CDR3 is built from 15 residues. Germline assignment: CDR1 MNHNY and CDR2 SVGAGI (reference sequence).

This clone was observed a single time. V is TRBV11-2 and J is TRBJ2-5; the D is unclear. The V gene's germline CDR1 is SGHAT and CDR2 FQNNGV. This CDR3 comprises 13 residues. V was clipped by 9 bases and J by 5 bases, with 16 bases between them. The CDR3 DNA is TGTGCCAGTGAAGGCGTCGGTCGGGAGACCCAGTACTTC. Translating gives CASEGVGRETQYF.

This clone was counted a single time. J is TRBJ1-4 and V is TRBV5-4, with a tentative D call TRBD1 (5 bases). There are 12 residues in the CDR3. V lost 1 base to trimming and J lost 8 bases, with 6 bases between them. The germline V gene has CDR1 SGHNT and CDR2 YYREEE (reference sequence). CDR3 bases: TGTGCCAGCAGCTTGCGGGGGGAAAAACTGTTTTTT. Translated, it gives CASSLRGEKLFF.

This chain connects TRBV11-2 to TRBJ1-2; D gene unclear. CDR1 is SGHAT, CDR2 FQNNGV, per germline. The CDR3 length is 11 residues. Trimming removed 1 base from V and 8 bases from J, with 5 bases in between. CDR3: CASSLVGGYTF. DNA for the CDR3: TGTGCCAGCAGCTTAGTTGGCGGCTACACCTTC.

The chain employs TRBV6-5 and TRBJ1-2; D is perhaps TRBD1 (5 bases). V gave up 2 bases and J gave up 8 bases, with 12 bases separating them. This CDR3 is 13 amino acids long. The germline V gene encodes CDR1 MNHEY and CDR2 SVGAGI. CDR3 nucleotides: TGTGCCAGCAGTTACGAAGGGACGGGCGGCTACACCTTC. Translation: CASSYEGTGGYTF.